This T cell receptor (beta chain) was recovered during a study of CD8 T cells in Susac syndrome. In regard to this clonotype: At one end, the junction sequence differs from germline, possibly due to a read error.

Germline CDR1 is GTSNPN and CDR2 is SVGIG (reference sequence). There are 14 residues in the CDR3. Random hexamers primed reverse transcription of about 0.5 to 1 ug RNA. TCRdb itself ran the immunoSEQ multiplex PCR reads through MiXCR, one entry per CDR3 protein. Found here are about 140,000 distinct CDR3 sequences, about 95% of them singletons; the top ten hold 0.14%. The source is a human donor with Susac syndrome. The chain carries TRBV30 and TRBJ2-3; 7 bases are shared with TRBD2. Sequences were obtained from CD4+ T cells from PBMCs. The CDR3 loop reads CAWSARAGAGRPDF. CDR3 nucleotides: TGTGCCTGGAGTGCGAGGGCGGGAGCGGGCCGGCCGGATTTT.